Following are 27 T cell receptor beta chains from one sample sequenced in a study of T cell responses to AZD1222 COVID-19 vaccine. Here immunoSEQ multiplex PCR was the method, and the copy in TCRdb shows in-frame clones only, minus some. The repertoire holds over 100,000 clones, with roughly 90% as singletons. This sample comprised peripheral blood, obtained 28 days after the second AZD1222 dose. The source is an adult who received the AZD1222 COVID-19 vaccine.

The CDR3 reads CASSLWGLTGQQHTIYF. The CDR3 DNA reads as TGCGCCAGCAGCTTGTGGGGATTGACAGGTCAGCAACACACCATATATTTT. V and J are TRBV5-1 and TRBJ1-3; D is possibly TRBD1 (6 bases). V shed 1 base and J shed 8 bases, with 22 bases lying between them. The CDR3 spans 17 residues. Germline V lookup: CDR1 SGHRS, CDR2 YFSETQ.

The CDR3 region is CASSAGGNTIYF. CDR3 DNA: TGTGCCAGCAGCGCAGGGGGAAACACCATATATTTT. The gene calls are TRBV28 and TRBJ1-3; possible D gene TRBD1, 5 bases. In germline, CDR1 is MDHEN, CDR2 SYDVKM. The ends were cut back, 6 bases at V and 4 bases at J, with 7 bases in the middle. CDR3 length: 12 residues.

The rearrangement joins TRBV5-5 to TRBJ2-7; TRBD2 agrees at 8 bases. CDR3 length: 13 residues. Germline CDR1 and CDR2: SGHKS and YYEKEE (reference sequence). V shed 3 bases and J 6 bases; nucleotides not matched to a gene: 5. CDR3 nucleotides: TGTGCCAGCAGCTCAAGCGGGAGTGGCGAGCAGTACTTC. Translated: CASSSSGSGEQYF.

On this clone itself: Other nucleotide sequences from this sample produce the same CDR3. The chain employs TRBV4-1 and TRBJ2-2, with 7 bases identical to TRBD2. The CDR3 runs 21 residues. The germline CDR1 and CDR2 sequences are MGHRA and YSYEKL. J gave up 1 base and V 1 base, and 18 bases lay outside the gene matches. This chain's CDR3 is CASSQVGLTSNPLRNTGELFF. The CDR3, as DNA: TGCGCCAGCAGCCAAGTAGGTCTGACTAGCAACCCTCTCAGGAACACCGGGGAGCTGTTTTTT.

As DNA, the CDR3 is TGCAGCGTTGCGACAGGGGATTCCTACGAGCAGTACTTC. Translated: CSVATGDSYEQYF. V is TRBV29-1 and J is TRBJ2-7; 8 bases agree with TRBD1. Germline CDR1 is SQVTM and CDR2 is ANQGSEA. The CDR3 has 13 residues. V was pared by 4 bases and J by 1 base, with 3 bases of the junction left unmatched.

The rearrangement joins TRBV28 to TRBJ1-4; D is ambiguous. From germline, CDR1 is MDHEN and CDR2 SYDVKM. V gave up 6 bases and J gave up 0 bases, with 11 bases separating them. The CDR3 covers 15 residues. The CDR3 region is CASSGTHPTNEKLFF. CDR3 in DNA: TGTGCCAGCAGCGGTACACATCCAACTAATGAAAAACTGTTTTTT. The complete variable domain, with remaining parts taken from reference TRBV28 and TRBJ1-4, reads DVKVTQSSRYLVKRTGEKVFLECVQDMDHENMFWYRQDPGLGLRLIYFSYDVKMKEKGDIPEGYSVSREKKERFSLILESASTNQTSMYLCASSGTHPTNEKLFFGSGTQLSVL.

The CDR3 reads CASSMGLSAFF. CDR3 nucleotide sequence: TGTGCCAGCAGTATGGGACTGTCGGCTTTCTTT. The genes are TRBV7-9 and TRBJ1-1; a possible D gene is TRBD1 (5 bases). The length of the CDR3 is 11 residues. CDR1 SEHNR and CDR2 FQNEAQ come from the germline V gene (reference sequence). Trimming removed 6 bases from V and 11 bases from J, with 13 bases in between.

This rearrangement joins TRBV18 to TRBJ2-7; 9 nucleotides agree with TRBD1. Germline V CDR1 and CDR2: KGHSH, LQKENI. This CDR3 has 15 amino acids. Trimming at V came to 3 bases and at J to 4 bases, leaving 7 bases not matched to a gene. The CDR3 region has the DNA TGTGCCAGCTCACCCCCGGGACAGGGAGGTTACGAGCAGTACTTC. Translating it yields CASSPPGQGGYEQYF.

The V gene is TRBV4-1, the J gene TRBJ2-7; D unresolved. V shed 4 bases and J shed 1 base, with 11 bases lying between them. The germline gives CDR1 MGHRA, CDR2 YSYEKL. This CDR3 comprises 14 residues. The CDR3 sequence: CASSRVTASYEQYF. The CDR3 nucleotides read TGCGCCAGCAGCCGGGTTACGGCATCCTACGAGCAGTACTTC.

The chain combines TRBV5-4 with TRBJ1-3, with D possibly matching TRBD1 (5 bases). Germline V gene lookup returns CDR1 SGHNT and CDR2 YYREEE (reference sequence). V lost 4 bases to trimming and J lost 0 bases, with 20 bases between them. The CDR3 totals 18 residues. The CDR3 here is CASSLYSSGPSSGNTIYF. CDR3 nucleotides: TGTGCCAGCAGCCTTTACTCATCGGGACCCTCCTCTGGAAACACCATATATTTT.

This clone was recorded only once. This chain connects TRBV7-2 to TRBJ2-2, with unresolved D. The CDR3 totals 16 residues. Looked up from germline, CDR1 is SGHTA and CDR2 is FQGNSA. The V end was cut by 1 base, the J end by 1 base, with 10 bases between. In nucleotides, the CDR3 is TGTGCCAGCAGCTTAGGGCTGGGGAAGAACACCGGGGAGCTGTTTTTT. Its protein is CASSLGLGKNTGELFF.

The rearrangement joins TRBV5-1 to TRBJ2-1; 13 positions agree with TRBD2. Unmatched junction bases numbered 6, after V lost 2 bases and J lost 7 bases. Germline V lookup: CDR1 SGHRS, CDR2 YFSETQ. The CDR3 totals 16 residues. The CDR3 DNA sequence: TGCGCCAGCAGCTTACCACAGACTAGCGGGAGGAATGAGCAGTTCTTC. Translated, it gives CASSLPQTSGRNEQFF.

V and J are TRBV27 and TRBJ1-1, with 7 positions matching TRBD1. Per the germline V gene, CDR1 is MNHEY and CDR2 is SMNVEV (reference sequence). The trim removed 3 bases at V and 4 bases at J, leaving 5 bases unmatched. The CDR3 consists of 14 residues. DNA of the CDR3: TGTGCCAGCAGTTTCTTCAGGGGGAGCACTGAAGCTTTCTTT. Its translation is CASSFFRGSTEAFF.

V gene TRBV18 combines with J gene TRBJ1-2, with a possible D match to TRBD1 (5 bases). Trimming stripped 3 bases from V and 4 bases from J, with 12 bases between. In germline, CDR1 is KGHSH, CDR2 LQKENI. This CDR3 has 14 residues. The CDR3 DNA follows: TGTGCCAGCTCACCCGGGCAGGGCCTCTATGGCTACACCTTC. Its protein is CASSPGQGLYGYTF.

The V call is TRBV18, the J call TRBJ2-3; D remains ambiguous. This CDR3 contains 14 residues. Germline V gene lookup returns CDR1 KGHSH and CDR2 LQKENI. V was cut by 8 bases and J by 2 bases, with 14 bases left in between. This CDR3 is CASTLTYPTDTQYF. In DNA, the CDR3 is TGTGCCAGCACCTTGACCTACCCCACAGATACGCAGTATTTT.

J is TRBJ2-7 and V is TRBV19; D not certain. Germline CDR1 reads LNHDA; CDR2 reads SQIVND (reference sequence). The V and J ends lost 3 bases and 2 bases respectively, with 14 bases between them. This CDR3 spans 15 amino acids. The DNA of the CDR3 is TGTGCCAGTAGTATCAAAACAGTACCTACCTACGAGCAGTACTTC. It yields the protein CASSIKTVPTYEQYF.

The V gene is TRBV19, the J gene TRBJ1-5; possibly TRBD1 for D (6 bases). Trimming removed 3 bases at V and 3 bases at J, with 24 bases between. In germline, CDR1 is LNHDA, CDR2 SQIVND (reference sequence). The length of the CDR3 is 19 residues. Here the CDR3 reads CASSIPTGSVKKNNQPQHF. The CDR3 DNA is TGTGCCAGTAGTATTCCCACAGGGAGTGTTAAGAAAAACAATCAGCCCCAGCATTTT. Drawing the rest from reference TRBV19 and TRBJ1-5, the complete variable domain is DGGITQSPKYLFRKEGQNVTLSCEQNLNHDAMYWYRQDPGQGLRLIYYSQIVNDFQKGDIAEGYSVSREKKESFPLTVTSAQKNPTAFYLCASSIPTGSVKKNNQPQHFGDGTRLSIL.

The chain combines TRBV20-1 with TRBJ2-2; D is perhaps TRBD2 (6 bases). Per the germline V gene, CDR1 is DFQATT and CDR2 is SNEGSKA (reference sequence). CDR3 size: 14 residues. Trimming removed 3 bases from V and 4 bases from J, with 12 bases in between. The CDR3 bases are TGCAGTGCTAGTCGGGACTTTTCCACCGGGGAGCTGTTTTTT. Its translation: CSASRDFSTGELFF.

This chain links TRBV18 with TRBJ1-2; 10 bases are a match to TRBD1. V lost 3 bases to trimming and J lost 4 bases; unmatched junction nucleotides: 5. Germline V gene lookup returns CDR1 KGHSH and CDR2 LQKENI. The CDR3 extends over 15 amino acids. CDR3: CASSPRQGASYGYTF. The CDR3 DNA is TGTGCCAGCTCACCTCGACAGGGGGCTAGCTATGGCTACACCTTC.

The chain carries TRBV29-1 and TRBJ1-2; D is unclear. V shed 1 base and J shed 5 bases, with 11 bases lying between them. The CDR3 length is 13 residues. Germline assignment: CDR1 SQVTM and CDR2 ANQGSEA. The CDR3 nucleotides read TGCAGCGTTGAAGGCCACAGTGCATATGGCTACACCTTC. The encoded protein is CSVEGHSAYGYTF. Looking up the rest from reference TRBV29-1 and TRBJ1-2 gives the full variable domain: SAVISQKPSRDICQRGTSLTIQCQVDSQVTMMFWYRQQPGQSLTLIATANQGSEATYESGFVIDKFPISRPNLTFSTLTVSNMSPEDSSIYLCSVEGHSAYGYTFGSGTRLTVV.

The chain carries TRBV2 and TRBJ2-1; D is undetermined. Germline V gives CDR1 SNHLY, CDR2 FYNNEI. V lost 3 bases to trimming and J lost 12 bases, with 12 bases between them. The CDR3 covers 12 residues. CDR3 protein: CASSDSSGMQFF. CDR3 sequence (DNA): TGTGCCAGCAGTGATTCCTCGGGCATGCAGTTCTTC.

The chain couples TRBV24-1 to TRBJ2-1; 9 bases fit TRBD2. In germline, CDR1 is KGHDR, CDR2 SFDVKD. V was pared by 3 bases and J by 1 base, with 6 bases of the junction left unmatched. The CDR3 is 17 amino acids. The CDR3 coding sequence is TGTGCCACCAGTGATGAAGCGGGAGGCAGGTCCTACAATGAGCAGTTCTTC. Protein sequence: CATSDEAGGRSYNEQFF.

This clone was detected a few times. The chain has TRBV7-9 and TRBJ2-7; tentatively, D is TRBD2 (6 bases). Germline CDR1 and CDR2: SEHNR and FQNEAQ (reference sequence). Trimming cost V 1 base and J 1 base, with 11 bases left between them. The length of the CDR3 is 15 residues. As DNA, the CDR3 is TGTGCCAGCAGCTTAGTGGCGGGACTTTCCTACGAGCAGTACTTC. Encoded protein: CASSLVAGLSYEQYF. The whole variable domain, remainder taken from reference TRBV7-9 and TRBJ2-7, is DTGVSQNPRHKITKRGQNVTFRCDPISEHNRLYWYRQTLGQGPEFLTYFQNEAQLEKSRLLSDRFSAERPKGSFSTLEIQRTEQGDSAMYLCASSLVAGLSYEQYFGPGTRLTVT.

This rearrangement joins TRBV11-2 to TRBJ1-1, with 9 bases that match TRBD1. The germline CDR1 and CDR2 sequences are SGHAT and FQNNGV. The V gene end was trimmed by 6 bases and the J gene end by 4 bases; junction bases not matched to a gene: 3. There are 13 residues in the CDR3. The CDR3 reads CASSWTGATEAFF. In nucleotides, the CDR3 is TGTGCCAGCAGTTGGACAGGGGCCACTGAAGCTTTCTTT. The variable domain in full, with the rest retrieved from reference TRBV11-2 and TRBJ1-1, is EAGVAQSPRYKIIEKRQSVAFWCNPISGHATLYWYQQILGQGPKLLIQFQNNGVVDDSQLPKDRFSAERLKGVDSTLKIQPAKLEDSAVYLCASSWTGATEAFFGQGTRLTVV.

The CDR3 here is CASSQDPPRSGSEAFF. The CDR3 bases are TGTGCCAGCAGCCAAGATCCCCCTCGGAGCGGGTCTGAAGCTTTCTTT. V usage is TRBV4-2 and J usage is TRBJ1-1, with D hard to call. The length of the CDR3 is 16 residues. The V gene's germline CDR1 is LGHNA and CDR2 YNFKEQ. Trimming removed 0 bases from V and 6 bases from J, with 17 bases in between.

This clone was counted between two and nine times. The chain employs TRBV4-1 and TRBJ2-1; 9 nucleotides match TRBD2. Germline values: CDR1 MGHRA, CDR2 YSYEKL. The V segment lost 0 bases and the J segment 4 bases; nucleotides outside the gene matches: 1. The CDR3 is 15 residues long. This chain's CDR3 is CASSQDSGSYNEQFF. CDR3 bases: TGCGCCAGCAGCCAAGATAGCGGGAGTTACAATGAGCAGTTCTTC.

The chain links TRBV5-1 to TRBJ2-7; D gene uncertain. Germline V gene data show CDR1 as SGHRS and CDR2 as YFSETQ. The CDR3 contains 14 residues. V was shortened by 4 bases and J by 2 bases, with 13 bases between the two germline ends. This CDR3 is CASSEYGGPYEQYF. For the CDR3, the DNA is TGCGCCAGCAGCGAGTATGGTGGGCCCTACGAGCAGTACTTC.